This is a list of T cell receptor beta chains from one sample in a study of T cells in Graves' hyperthyroidism and ophthalmopathy. TCRdb processed the multiplex PCR reads anew with MiXCR; each CDR3 protein has one entry. The sample consists of 300,000 to 500,000 distinct CDR3 sequences, more than 13% of them appearing once. The sequencing sample was made of blood. The receptors originated from a man in his fifties with Graves' ophthalmopathy. CDR3s include the opening cysteine and the closing phenylalanine or tryptophan. A D gene is named only where the DNA matches it firmly. Clone size is given for some rows only: seen once, a few or many times, or a class if the clone is expanded.

D gene,J gene,V gene,clone size,CDR3 protein,CDR3 DNA
.,TRBJ2-1,TRBV7-9,.,CASSLGPVRAKQFF,TGTGCCAGCAGCTTAGGTCCGGTCAGGGCTAAGCAGTTCTTC
.,TRBJ1-1,TRBV29-1,many,CSVIPGHGEAFF,TGCAGCGTTATTCCGGGACACGGTGAAGCTTTCTTT
.,TRBJ1-2,TRBV29-1,.,CSAPLGGDNYGYTF,TGCAGCGCCCCGCTTGGAGGGGACAACTATGGCTACACCTTC
.,TRBJ2-3,TRBV5-1,many,CASSGEGLGALGTDTQYF,TGCGCCAGCAGCGGGGAAGGGTTGGGAGCTTTAGGCACAGATACGCAGTATTTT
.,TRBJ1-4,TRBV7-9,.,CASSLDRGRATNEKLFF,TGTGCCAGCAGCTTAGATAGGGGCCGGGCGACTAATGAAAAACTGTTTTTT
.,TRBJ1-2,TRBV10-3,few,CAISESGPNYGYTF,TGTGCCATCAGTGAGTCGGGACCGAACTATGGCTACACCTTC
.,TRBJ2-5,TRBV20-1,.,CSARRVTGEKTQYF,TGCAGTGCTAGAAGGGTTACAGGAGAAAAGACCCAGTACTTC
.,TRBJ2-5,TRBV10-3,.,CAISENGETQYF,TGTGCCATCAGTGAAAACGGAGAGACCCAGTACTTC
.,TRBJ2-3,TRBV30,many,CAWVLKMRDTQYF,TGTGCCTGGGTCCTCAAGATGAGGGATACGCAGTATTTT
TRBD1,TRBJ2-7,TRBV29-1,.,CSVGQGRIDEQYF,TGCAGCGTGGGACAGGGTCGAATCGACGAGCAGTACTTC
TRBD1,TRBJ2-7,TRBV14,many,CASSPRTGAYWEQYF,TGTGCCAGCAGCCCCAGGACAGGGGCGTATTGGGAGCAGTACTTC
.,TRBJ1-3,TRBV4-1,.,CASSQDPGSSGNTIYF,TGCGCCAGCAGCCAAGATCCAGGGAGCTCTGGAAACACCATATATTTT
TRBD1,TRBJ2-2,TRBV12-3/TRBV12-4,many,CASRIITGEGGELFF,TGTGCCAGCAGAATTATTACAGGGGAAGGCGGGGAGCTGTTTTTT
TRBD1,TRBJ1-1,TRBV18,many,CASSRTGVGTEAFF,TGTGCCAGCTCGAGGACAGGGGTCGGCACTGAAGCTTTCTTT
.,TRBJ1-3,TRBV11-2,.,CASSLVTDTRSGNTIYF,TGTGCCAGCAGCTTGGTGACAGATACCCGCTCTGGAAACACCATATATTTT
.,TRBJ2-7,TRBV18,many,CASSPPMGGEQYF,TGTGCCAGCTCACCCCCAATGGGTGGCGAGCAGTACTTC
TRBD1,TRBJ2-1,TRBV7-9,.,CASSLGGTGAEQFF,TGTGCCAGCAGCTTAGGGGGGACAGGGGCTGAGCAGTTCTTC
TRBD2,TRBJ2-1,TRBV3-1,many,CASSHGTSGPFF,TGTGCCAGCAGCCATGGGACTAGCGGGCCGTTCTTC
.,TRBJ2-1,TRBV7-2,.,CASSLQVMDEQFF,TGTGCCAGCAGCTTACAGGTGATGGATGAGCAGTTCTTC
TRBD1,TRBJ1-4,TRBV12-3/TRBV12-4,once,CASRTTGGFNEKLFF,TGTGCCAGCAGGACTACAGGGGGGTTTAATGAAAAACTGTTTTTT
TRBD2,TRBJ2-1,TRBV4-1,.,CASSQRAGVSGNEQFF,TGCGCCAGCAGCCAACGAGCGGGAGTCTCTGGGAATGAGCAGTTCTTC
TRBD1,TRBJ1-4,TRBV24-1,few,CATSDFAKGQGASEKLFF,TGTGCCACCAGTGACTTCGCGAAGGGACAGGGGGCCTCTGAAAAACTGTTTTTT